A single TCR beta chain is shown here with its context. Antigen specificity is unknown. Reverse transcription of about 0.45 to 1 ug RNA was carried out with random hexamers. Across 54 Vbeta and 13 Jbeta, immunoSEQ multiplex PCR amplified TCR beta CDR3. TCRdb itself ran the immunoSEQ multiplex PCR reads through MiXCR, one entry per CDR3 protein. The sample has around 130,000 distinct CDR3 sequences; 75% to 90% are singletons. From blood CD8+ and CD4+ T cells, TCR beta sequences were generated. Negative magnetic isolation gave CD8+ and CD4+ cells; FACS enriched CD8+ TEMRA. The entry originates in a study of CD8 T cells in Susac syndrome. The CDR3 has 14 residues. Losses at the gene ends were 2 bases for V and 6 bases for J; bases not matched to a gene: 7. CDR1 and CDR2 (germline): GTSNPN, SVGIG (reference sequence). Study observations and caveats: TCR sequencing and HLA analysis covered a relatively small number of individuals.

The V and J genes are TRBV30 and TRBJ1-5; 7 bases line up with TRBD1. The sequencing input was CD8+ T cells from PBMCs. The sequence came from a human donor with multiple sclerosis. Here the CDR3 DNA reads TGTGCCTGGAGTCCGACAGGGTGGAGTCAGCCCCAGCATTTT. This translates into CAWSPTGWSQPQHF.